This is a list of T cell receptor beta chains from one sample in a study of CD8 T cells in ankylosing spondylitis. TCRdb reprocessed the 5' RACE reads via MiXCR and lists one record per CDR3 protein. Of approximately 150,000 distinct CDR3 sequences listed, roughly 17% were seen once; the top ten hold 30% to 35%. Sample: blood, either unsorted or a sorted T cell fraction (not recorded which). These receptors were obtained from a male donor with ankylosing spondylitis. Both conserved end residues are part of each CDR3. The order of the fields is V gene, clone size, CDR3 protein. Not every row has a clone size; where given, it reads once, few, many or a size class.

V: TRBV6-1; size: few; CDR3: CASREGQPYEQYF
V: TRBV2; size: many; CDR3: CASRPTRGDTEAFF
V: TRBV29-1; size: few; CDR3: CSVIGTSGSWYEQYF
V: TRBV7-9; size: NA; CDR3: CASSPPEGILTGELFF
V: TRBV18; size: NA; CDR3: CASSPSGIGTDTQYF
V: TRBV20-1; size: few; CDR3: CSAALAGGSIRYEQYF
V: TRBV20-1; size: NA; CDR3: CSAQRGRETYNEQFF
V: TRBV27; size: NA; CDR3: CASSFLDRNYEQYF
V: TRBV6-1; size: once; CDR3: CASGGGAPLLHEQYF
V: TRBV4-3; size: NA; CDR3: CASSQDFVVGWTEAFF